A single sample gave rise to the 25 T cell receptor beta chains below, sequenced in a study of CD8 T cells in Susac syndrome. Random hexamers were used to reverse transcribe about 0.5 to 1 ug of RNA. TCRdb reprocessed the immunoSEQ multiplex PCR reads with MiXCR, giving one entry per CDR3 protein. The sample lists about 430,000 distinct CDR3 sequences, 85% occurring once. The source material was CD8+ T cells from PBMCs. The receptors were gathered from a human donor with multiple sclerosis.

The chain carries TRBV30 and TRBJ1-5, with 7 bases fitting TRBD1. V dropped 0 bases and J dropped 15; count of bases not matched to a gene: 8. This CDR3 contains 12 residues. CDR1 is GTSNPN, CDR2 SVGIG, per germline (reference sequence). CDR3 amino acids: CAWSVGDSMGHF. The CDR3 coding sequence is TGTGCCTGGAGTGTTGGGGACAGCATGGGGCATTTT. The whole variable domain, filled in from reference TRBV30 and TRBJ1-5, reads SQTIHQWPATLVQPVGSPLSLECTVEGTSNPNLYWYRQAAGRGLQLLFYSVGIGQISSEVPQNLSASRPQDRQFILSSKKLLLSDSGFYLCAWSVGDSMGHFGDGTRLSIL.

This chain uses TRBV13 with TRBJ2-7; the match to TRBD2 covers 7 bases. Germline trimming cut 7 bases from V and 6 bases from J; bases unmatched to any gene: 18. Germline V gene data show CDR1 as PRHDT and CDR2 as FYEKMQ (reference sequence). This CDR3 has 16 amino acids. The CDR3 loop is CASTQHGGSPPSEQYF. CDR3 DNA: TGTGCCAGCACCCAGCATGGCGGGAGCCCACCCTCCGAGCAGTACTTC.

The rearrangement joins TRBV28 to TRBJ1-5; 7 bases match TRBD1. The CDR3 totals 14 residues. Looked up from germline, CDR1 is MDHEN and CDR2 is SYDVKM. V lost 5 bases and J lost 4; bases outside the gene matches: 5. The CDR3 region has the DNA TGTGCCAGCAGTCTAGACAGGGAGAATCAGCCCCAGCATTTT. Residues: CASSLDRENQPQHF.

The chain is built from TRBV14 and TRBJ2-2, with 9 bases lining up with TRBD2. The CDR3 runs to 15 residues. Germline CDR1 SGHDN, CDR2 FVKESK. J lost 6 bases, V lost 2 bases, and 4 bases had no gene match. The CDR3 bases are TGTGCCAGCAGCCAACTAGCGGGGTCGTCCGGGGAGCTGTTTTTT. Translating it yields CASSQLAGSSGELFF.

V and J are TRBV5-4 and TRBJ1-4; 8 nucleotides agree with TRBD1. J was trimmed by 7 bases and V by 0 bases; bases with no gene match: 8. The CDR3 runs to 16 residues. The germline V gene has CDR1 SGHNT and CDR2 YYREEE (reference sequence). CDR3 loop: CASSLAGRGLTEKLFF. In nucleotides, the CDR3 is TGTGCCAGCAGCTTGGCCGGCAGGGGGCTTACTGAAAAACTGTTTTTT.

This sequence joins TRBV3-1 and TRBJ1-5; D is perhaps TRBD1 (5 bases). Germline CDR1 LGHDT, CDR2 YNNKEL (reference sequence). V dropped 0 bases and J dropped 1 base, with 10 bases sitting between them. The CDR3 is 16 amino acids. In nucleotides, the CDR3 is TGTGCCAGCAGCCAAGACTGGCCAGGGAGCAATCAGCCCCAGCATTTT. The encoded protein is CASSQDWPGSNQPQHF.

This chain links TRBV29-1 with TRBJ1-1, with D unclear. V gave up 2 bases and J gave up 6 bases, with 1 base separating them. The CDR3 spans 9 residues. Germline-derived CDR1 and CDR2 are SQVTM and ANQGSEA. The CDR3 protein is CSVESEAFF. The CDR3 DNA follows: TGCAGCGTTGAATCTGAAGCTTTCTTT.

The chain combines TRBV13 with TRBJ2-1, with 9 bases aligning to TRBD1. The CDR3 totals 15 residues. Germline-derived CDR1 and CDR2 are PRHDT and FYEKMQ (reference sequence). V lost 5 bases and J lost 3; bases outside the gene matches: 5. CDR3 coding DNA: TGTGCCAGCAGCCCGACAGGGGGGGGCTACAATGAGCAGTTCTTC. It yields the protein CASSPTGGGYNEQFF.

Of note for this clonotype: The junction shows a germline mismatch at one end, possibly a read error. The V and J genes are TRBV4-1 and TRBJ2-7; D unresolved. Germline V gene sequence: CDR1 MGHRA, CDR2 YSYEKL. This CDR3 is built from 14 residues. The CDR3 region has the DNA TGCGCCAGCAGCCCGGTGGGCGGTCCTACAGAGCGGTACTTC. Protein: CASSPVGGPTERYF.

The chain has TRBV28 and TRBJ2-1, with 8 nucleotides matching TRBD2. The CDR3 has 18 residues. With V trimmed by 5 bases and J by 0 bases, 12 bases remained unmatched. The V gene's germline CDR1 is MDHEN and CDR2 SYDVKM. Here the CDR3 reads CASSPTSLAGGSYNEQFF. The CDR3 DNA reads as TGTGCCAGCAGTCCGACCTCCCTAGCGGGTGGCTCCTACAATGAGCAGTTCTTC.

The chain couples TRBV29-1 to TRBJ1-1, with D maybe TRBD1 (6 bases). This CDR3 contains 14 residues. Germline V gives CDR1 SQVTM, CDR2 ANQGSEA. Trimming pared 0 bases from V and 4 bases from J, leaving 12 bases between. The CDR3 reads CSVEEVDRGTEAFF. DNA for the CDR3: TGCAGCGTTGAAGAAGTGGACAGAGGCACTGAAGCTTTCTTT.

The chain recombines TRBV6-5 with TRBJ2-3; TRBD1 might be the D (6 bases). Deletions cut 4 bases from V and 3 bases from J, with 26 bases between. Germline CDR1 is MNHEY and CDR2 is SVGAGI. The length of the CDR3 is 19 residues. The DNA of the CDR3 is TGTGCCAGCAGTTCCGTTTCGATAGGGGGTTTCGTCCTAACAGATACGCAGTATTTT. It translates to CASSSVSIGGFVLTDTQYF.

The J gene is TRBJ1-1, the V gene TRBV4-1; 8 nucleotides match TRBD1. The V gene's germline CDR1 is MGHRA and CDR2 YSYEKL. The CDR3 loop spans 16 amino acids. The junction had 5 bases not matched to a gene; V was cut back by 1 base and J by 1 base. CDR3 sequence (DNA): TGCGCCAGCAGCCAAGTCCCCGGGACAGGGAACACTGAAGCTTTCTTT. Translation: CASSQVPGTGNTEAFF.

The CDR3 loop is CASRKHGGAVTEAFF. CDR3 DNA sequence: TGTGCCAGCCGAAAACACGGGGGGGCGGTCACTGAAGCTTTCTTT. The genes are TRBV6-4 and TRBJ1-1; a possible D gene is TRBD1 (6 bases). Germline values: CDR1 MRHNA, CDR2 SNTAGT. With 8 bases removed from V and 4 bases from J, the gap between germline ends came to 20 bases. The CDR3 spans 15 residues.

The chain couples TRBV29-1 to TRBJ2-1; tentative D call: TRBD1 (6 bases). V was trimmed by 7 bases and J by 7 bases, leaving 23 bases between them. This CDR3 contains 15 residues. Germline-derived CDR1 and CDR2 are SQVTM and ANQGSEA. CDR3 DNA sequence: TGCAGCGGTAACTCGTTGGCAGGGGCGAGAAATGAGCAGTTCTTC. It translates to CSGNSLAGARNEQFF.

This sequence joins TRBV30 and TRBJ1-1, with a possible D match to TRBD1 (6 bases). Deletions cut 8 bases from V and 3 bases from J, with 16 bases between. Germline V gives CDR1 GTSNPN, CDR2 SVGIG (reference sequence). This CDR3 spans 13 amino acids. This CDR3 is CAGQTGKHTEAFF. In DNA form, the CDR3 reads TGTGCCGGGCAAACAGGGAAGCACACTGAAGCTTTCTTT.

This chain connects TRBV5-5 to TRBJ2-7; possible D gene TRBD2, 6 bases. Germline values: CDR1 SGHKS, CDR2 YYEKEE (reference sequence). Trimming removed 7 bases from V and 0 bases from J, with 17 bases in between. CDR3 length equals 15 residues. The CDR3 spells CASSGGGRSSYEQYF. As DNA, the CDR3 is TGTGCCAGCTCCGGGGGTGGCAGGAGCTCCTACGAGCAGTACTTC.

The V and J genes are TRBV14 and TRBJ2-7; D is undetermined. V dropped 1 base and J dropped 0 bases, with 13 bases sitting between them. Germline values: CDR1 SGHDN, CDR2 FVKESK. The CDR3 is 16 amino acids. In DNA form, the CDR3 reads TGTGCCAGCAGCCAAGGGAAGGCAGATTACTCCTACGAGCAGTACTTC. This codes for CASSQGKADYSYEQYF.

This clonotype has a single count. The genes are TRBV9 and TRBJ2-3, with a tentative D call TRBD2 (6 bases). V lost 4 bases, J lost 3 bases, and 18 bases lay in between. The germline CDR1 and CDR2 sequences are SGDLS and YYNGEE. The CDR3 runs 16 residues. DNA of the CDR3: TGTGCCAGCAGCCGTAGAAGTGGGGGGTCAACAGATACGCAGTATTTT. Translating it yields CASSRRSGGSTDTQYF.

This clonotype has only one observation. This chain uses TRBV6-6 with TRBJ1-1; weak D call: TRBD1 (6 bases). The CDR3 extends over 16 amino acids. The V gene's germline CDR1 is MNHNY and CDR2 SVGAGI (reference sequence). Trimming left V 6 bases short and J 4 bases short, with 21 bases between. The CDR3 spells CASSVDKPRGGTEAFF. The CDR3 region has the DNA TGTGCCAGCAGCGTAGATAAACCGAGGGGGGGCACTGAAGCTTTCTTT.

As regards this clonotype: Relative to the germline gene, one junction end is altered; a read error may explain this. The gene calls are TRBV2 and TRBJ2-1; 7 nucleotides match TRBD2. The CDR3 length is 15 residues. The germline V gene encodes CDR1 SNHLY and CDR2 FYNNEI. CDR3 DNA: TGTGCCAGCAGTGAAGCTGGACTAGTCTACGATGAGCAGTTCTTC. Protein: CASSEAGLVYDEQFF.

The chain employs TRBV7-9 and TRBJ1-3; maybe TRBD1 (6 bases). The CDR3 is 16 amino acids. With 5 bases removed from V and 2 bases from J, the gap between germline ends came to 16 bases. Per germline, CDR1 SEHNR and CDR2 FQNEAQ (reference sequence). The CDR3 DNA is TGTGCCAGCAGCATAAGGACAGCCCAAGCTGGAAACACCATATATTTT. This encodes CASSIRTAQAGNTIYF.

DNA for the CDR3: TGTGCCAGCAGTGGGGAGAGCTCCTACAATGAGCAGTTCTTC. Translating gives CASSGESSYNEQFF. This chain links TRBV27 with TRBJ2-1; tentative D call: TRBD2 (5 bases). V was pared by 5 bases and J by 0 bases, with 8 bases between. There are 14 residues in the CDR3. CDR1 and CDR2 (germline): MNHEY, SMNVEV (reference sequence).

The V and J genes are TRBV29-1 and TRBJ2-5, with D unclear. CDR1 SQVTM and CDR2 ANQGSEA come from the germline V gene. V shed 0 bases and J shed 1 base, with 9 bases lying between them. This CDR3 comprises 14 residues. The CDR3 bases are TGCAGCGTTGAAGATAGAAGATTCCAAGAGACCCAGTACTTC. It yields the protein CSVEDRRFQETQYF.

A few counts support this clonotype. At one boundary the junction diverges from the germline segment, which might be a read error. CDR3 DNA: TGTGCCAGCAGCCAAGATTTGGGGGGTTACGAGCAGTACTTC. Translating gives CASSQDLGGYEQYF. The chain joins TRBV4-1 to TRBJ2-7, with a weak D call TRBD2 (6 bases). The CDR3 length is 14 residues. CDR1 is MGHRA, CDR2 YSYEKL, per germline.